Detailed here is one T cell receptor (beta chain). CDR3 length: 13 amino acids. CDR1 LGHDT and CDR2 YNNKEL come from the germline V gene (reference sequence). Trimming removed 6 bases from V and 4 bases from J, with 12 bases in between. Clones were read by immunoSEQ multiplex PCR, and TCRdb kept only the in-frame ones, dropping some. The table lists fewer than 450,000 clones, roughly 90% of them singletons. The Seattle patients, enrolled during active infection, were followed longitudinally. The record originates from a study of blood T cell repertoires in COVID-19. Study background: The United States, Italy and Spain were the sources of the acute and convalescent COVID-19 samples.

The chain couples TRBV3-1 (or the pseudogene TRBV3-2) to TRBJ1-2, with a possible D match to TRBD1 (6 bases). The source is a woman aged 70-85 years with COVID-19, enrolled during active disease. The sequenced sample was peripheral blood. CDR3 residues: CASSNRALYGYTF. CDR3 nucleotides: TGTGCCAGCAGTAACAGGGCCCTCTATGGCTACACCTTC.